This T cell receptor (beta chain) is drawn from a study of CD8 T cells in Susac syndrome. Study results and limitations: As acknowledged by the study, its TCR sequencing and HLA analysis included a relatively small number of individuals.

TEMRA cells were enriched by FACS, while CD8+ and CD4+ T cells were obtained through a negative isolation that was performed magnetically. RNA in amounts of about 0.5 to 1 ug was reverse transcribed with random hexamers. Coverage of TCR beta CDR3 amplification by immunoSEQ multiplex PCR extended to 54 Vbeta and 13 Jbeta. One entry per CDR3 protein results from TCRdb running MiXCR on the immunoSEQ multiplex PCR reads. The sample carries approximately 100,000 distinct CDR3 sequences, 80% to 95% recorded once. About this clonotype: Its antigen is not identified.

V was pared by 3 bases and J by 8 bases, with 8 bases of the junction left unmatched. This CDR3 spans 16 amino acids. Germline values: CDR1 LGHNT, CDR2 FRNRAP. This receptor was identified in a human donor in good health. The chain combines TRBV12-5 with TRBJ2-1; TRBD2 matches 12 bases. The sample comprised CD8+ T cells from PBMCs. The CDR3 region has the DNA TGTGCTAGTGGTTTACCCCCTAGCGGGGGGGCCGATGAGCAGTTCTTC. Encoded protein: CASGLPPSGGADEQFF.